This TCR beta chain appears in the sequencing data of a study of cytomegalovirus exposure and HLA in healthy donors. The study's findings and limits: In a later analysis, TCR association rates varied by HLA locus: DRB1 most, HLA-C fewest. An analysis done earlier found most TCR beta V segments productive about 87% or about 30% of the time. Compared with the roughly 700-donor mean, an Asian-associated ancestry cluster reportedly had fewer N-insertions, according to a later analysis. Clonal expansion, a later analysis showed, was greater in HLA-associated TCR beta chains than in equally common others.

The V and J ends lost 5 bases and 2 bases, in that order; junction bases with no gene match: 4. This CDR3 has 16 amino acids. CDR1 is MDHEN and CDR2 is SYDVKM in the germline V gene. On this clone: Antigen specificity is unknown.

60 Vbeta and 13 Jbeta primers were used in PCR. Libraries were prepared by immunoSEQ multiplex PCR; TCRdb keeps only in-frame clonotypes and omits some of them. Among 95,000 to 150,000 clones listed, around 69% were seen once. The V call is TRBV28, the J call TRBJ2-1, with TRBD2 identical over 12 bases. Specimen: PBMCs. The sequence was collected from a woman in her thirties or forties in good health and CMV-seropositive. The CDR3 sequence: CASSRTSGTAYNEQFF. The CDR3, as DNA: TGTGCCAGCAGTCGGACTAGCGGGACAGCCTACAATGAGCAGTTCTTC.